The source of this T cell receptor (beta chain) is a study of spatial heterogeneity in lung cancer. At the level of the study: Raw reads showed each unique TCR and UMI combination turning up more than ten times on average.

The time point: sample taken at primary tumor resection. Sequencing of whole RNA from tumor, nontumor lung or frozen PBMC involved no sorting. Patients with untreated early-stage non-small cell lung cancer, numbering 55 to 75, were the donors. This clonotype was counted a few times. In germline, CDR1 is MDHEN, CDR2 SYDVKM. The CDR3 contains 15 residues. After removal of 5 bases from V and 4 bases from J, the junction contained 7 bases not matched to a gene. Each CDR3 protein gets one entry after TCRdb re-called the 5' RACE reads with MiXCR. The repertoire consists of 65,000 to 85,000 distinct CDR3 sequences, with about 20% occurring once and the leading ten covering approximately 5.6%.

This chain joins TRBV28 and TRBJ1-2; 10 bases line up with TRBD1. This specimen was PBMCs, taken at surgery. The source of this sequence is a male donor with early-stage non-small cell lung cancer. CDR3 residues: CASSPRDRGIYGYTF. The DNA of the CDR3 is TGTGCCAGCAGTCCCCGGGACAGGGGTATCTATGGCTACACCTTC.